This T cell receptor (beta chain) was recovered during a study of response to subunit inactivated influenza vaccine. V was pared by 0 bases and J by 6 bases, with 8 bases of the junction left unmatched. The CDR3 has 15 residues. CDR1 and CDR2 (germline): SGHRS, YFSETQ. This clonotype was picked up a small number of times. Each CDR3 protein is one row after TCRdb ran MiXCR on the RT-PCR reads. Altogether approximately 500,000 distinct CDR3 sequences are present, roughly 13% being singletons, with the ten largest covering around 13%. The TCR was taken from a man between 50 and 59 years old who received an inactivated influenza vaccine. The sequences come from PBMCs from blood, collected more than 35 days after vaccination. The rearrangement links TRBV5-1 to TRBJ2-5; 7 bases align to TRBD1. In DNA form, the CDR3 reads TGCGCCAGCAGCTTGGCAAAGACAGGGACACAGACCCAGTACTTC. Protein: CASSLAKTGTQTQYF.